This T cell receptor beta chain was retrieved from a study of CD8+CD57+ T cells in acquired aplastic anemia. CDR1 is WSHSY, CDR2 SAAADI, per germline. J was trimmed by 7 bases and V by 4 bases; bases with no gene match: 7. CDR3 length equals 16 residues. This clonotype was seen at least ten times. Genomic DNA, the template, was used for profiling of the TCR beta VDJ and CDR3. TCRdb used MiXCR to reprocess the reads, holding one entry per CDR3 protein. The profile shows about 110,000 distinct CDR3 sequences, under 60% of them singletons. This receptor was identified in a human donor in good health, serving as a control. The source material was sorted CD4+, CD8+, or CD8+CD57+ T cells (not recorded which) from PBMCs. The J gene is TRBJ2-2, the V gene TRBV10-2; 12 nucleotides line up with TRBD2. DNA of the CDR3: TGCGCCAGCAGTGCTATGCTAGCGGGGGGGGGCGGGGAGCTGTTTTTT. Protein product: CASSAMLAGGGGELFF.